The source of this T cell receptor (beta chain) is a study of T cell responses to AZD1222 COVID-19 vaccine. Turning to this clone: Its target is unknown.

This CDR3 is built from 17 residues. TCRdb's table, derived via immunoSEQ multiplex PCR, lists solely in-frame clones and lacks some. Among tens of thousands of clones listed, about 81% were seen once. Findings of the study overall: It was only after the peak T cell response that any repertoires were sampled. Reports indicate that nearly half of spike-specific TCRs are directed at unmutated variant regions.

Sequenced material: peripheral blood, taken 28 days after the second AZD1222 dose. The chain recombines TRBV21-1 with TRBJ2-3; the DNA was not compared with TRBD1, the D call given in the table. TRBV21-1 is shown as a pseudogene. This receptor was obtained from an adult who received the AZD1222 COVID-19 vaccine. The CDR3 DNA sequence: TGTGCCAGCAAAGGGGGCCCAGAGCGCCCTAGCACAGATACGCAGTATTTT. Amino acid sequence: CASKGGPERPSTDTQYF.